This T cell receptor (beta chain) originates from a study of T cell clonality in common variable immunodeficiency. Aged about 8 to 64 years, CVID subjects averaged about 40 years old. The protocol was immunoSEQ multiplex PCR, while the TCRdb copy is restricted to in-frame clones and leaves out a portion. The sample table includes fewer than 8,500 clones. The germline V gene has CDR1 SGHTA and CDR2 FQGNSA. Trimming shortened V by 5 bases and J by 1 base, and 2 bases separated the two germline ends. The CDR3 has 11 residues. By frequency, this clone registers medium-sized. The antigen is not known. The CDR3 end is not reached by the read, which stops 3 residues before it; the germline J gene fills it in. Study conclusions and caveats: Common variable immunodeficiency TCR beta sequences reportedly had fewer deletions and N-nucleotide insertions.

V usage is TRBV7-2 and J usage is TRBJ2-5; D is unclear. Sequences were obtained from peripheral blood mononuclear cells. This clonotype originated in a human donor with common variable immunodeficiency. The CDR3 loop reads CASSLQETQYF. The sequenced part of the CDR3 DNA is TGTGCCAGCAGCCTCCAAGAGACC.